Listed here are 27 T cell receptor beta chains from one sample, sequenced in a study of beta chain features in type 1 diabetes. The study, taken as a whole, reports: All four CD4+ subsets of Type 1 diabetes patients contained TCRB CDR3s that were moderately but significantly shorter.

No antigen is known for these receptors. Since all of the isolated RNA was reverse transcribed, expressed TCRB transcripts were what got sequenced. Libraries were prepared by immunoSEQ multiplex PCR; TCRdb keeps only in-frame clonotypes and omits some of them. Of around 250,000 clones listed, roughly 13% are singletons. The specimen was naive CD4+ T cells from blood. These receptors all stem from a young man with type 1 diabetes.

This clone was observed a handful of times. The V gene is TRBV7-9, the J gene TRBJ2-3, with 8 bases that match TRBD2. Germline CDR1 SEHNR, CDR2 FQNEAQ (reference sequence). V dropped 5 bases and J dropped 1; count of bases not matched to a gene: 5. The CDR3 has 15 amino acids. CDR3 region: CASSSGSSGTDTQYF. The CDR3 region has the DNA TGTGCCAGCAGCAGCGGGAGCTCTGGCACAGATACGCAGTATTTT.

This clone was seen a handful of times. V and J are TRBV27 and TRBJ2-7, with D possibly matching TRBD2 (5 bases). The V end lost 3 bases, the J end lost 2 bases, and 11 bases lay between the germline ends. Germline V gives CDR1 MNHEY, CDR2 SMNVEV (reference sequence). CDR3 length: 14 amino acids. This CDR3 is CASSFRGNPYEQYF. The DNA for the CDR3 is TGTGCCAGCAGTTTCCGGGGAAATCCCTACGAGCAGTACTTC.

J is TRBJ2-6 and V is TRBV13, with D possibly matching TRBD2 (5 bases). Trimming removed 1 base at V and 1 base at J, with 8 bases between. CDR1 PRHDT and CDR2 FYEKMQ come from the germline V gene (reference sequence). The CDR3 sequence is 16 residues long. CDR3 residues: CASSLEPGSGANVLTF. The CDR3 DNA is TGTGCCAGCAGCTTAGAGCCGGGATCTGGGGCCAACGTCCTGACTTTC.

The CDR3 region is CSVEHRTGPTDTQYF. The CDR3 DNA reads as TGCAGCGTTGAACATCGAACGGGTCCCACAGATACGCAGTATTTT. V usage is TRBV29-1 and J usage is TRBJ2-3; D unclear. The germline V and J ends were trimmed by 2 bases and 2 bases, with 14 bases remaining between them. The CDR3 runs to 15 residues. The germline V gene encodes CDR1 SQVTM and CDR2 ANQGSEA.

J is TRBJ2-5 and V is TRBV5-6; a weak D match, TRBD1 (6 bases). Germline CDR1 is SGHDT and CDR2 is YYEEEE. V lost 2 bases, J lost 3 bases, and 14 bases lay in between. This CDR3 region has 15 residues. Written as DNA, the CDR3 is TGTGCCAGCAGCTTTAAGGTGGCAGGGGAAGAGACCCAGTACTTC. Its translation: CASSFKVAGEETQYF. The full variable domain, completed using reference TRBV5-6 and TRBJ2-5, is DAGVTQSPTHLIKTRGQQVTLRCSPKSGHDTVSWYQQALGQGPQFIFQYYEEEERQRGNFPDRFSGHQFPNYSSELNVNALLLGDSALYLCASSFKVAGEETQYFGPGTRLLVL.

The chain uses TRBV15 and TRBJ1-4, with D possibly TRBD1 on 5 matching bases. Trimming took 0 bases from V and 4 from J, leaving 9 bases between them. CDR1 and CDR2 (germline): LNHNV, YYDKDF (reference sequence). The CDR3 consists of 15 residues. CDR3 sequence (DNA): TGTGCCACCAGCAGAGATATAGGGGTTAATGAAAAACTGTTTTTT. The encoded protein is CATSRDIGVNEKLFF. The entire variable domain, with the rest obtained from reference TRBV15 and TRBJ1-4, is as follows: DAMVIQNPRYQVTQFGKPVTLSCSQTLNHNVMYWYQQKSSQAPKLLFHYYDKDFNNEADTPDNFQSRRPNTSFCFLDIRSPGLGDTAMYLCATSRDIGVNEKLFFGSGTQLSVL.

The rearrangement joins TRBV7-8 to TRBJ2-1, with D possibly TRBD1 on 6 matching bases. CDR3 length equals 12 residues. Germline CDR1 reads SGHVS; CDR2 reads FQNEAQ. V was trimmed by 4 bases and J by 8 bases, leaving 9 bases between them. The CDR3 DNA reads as TGTGCCAGCAGCTCACAGGGCCATGAGCAGTTCTTC. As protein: CASSSQGHEQFF.

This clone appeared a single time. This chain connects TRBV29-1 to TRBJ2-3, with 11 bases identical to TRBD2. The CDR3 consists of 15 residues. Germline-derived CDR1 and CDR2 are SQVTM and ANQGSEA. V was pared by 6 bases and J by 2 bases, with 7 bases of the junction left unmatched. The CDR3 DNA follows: TGCAGCGTGATTGGACTAGCGGGTCCCACAGATACGCAGTATTTT. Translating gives CSVIGLAGPTDTQYF.

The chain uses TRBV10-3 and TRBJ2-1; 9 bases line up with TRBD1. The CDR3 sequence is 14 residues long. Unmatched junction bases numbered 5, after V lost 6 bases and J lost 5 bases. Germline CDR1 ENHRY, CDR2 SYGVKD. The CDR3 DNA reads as TGTGCCATCAGCCGACAGGGGGTGGACAATGAGCAGTTCTTC. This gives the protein CAISRQGVDNEQFF.

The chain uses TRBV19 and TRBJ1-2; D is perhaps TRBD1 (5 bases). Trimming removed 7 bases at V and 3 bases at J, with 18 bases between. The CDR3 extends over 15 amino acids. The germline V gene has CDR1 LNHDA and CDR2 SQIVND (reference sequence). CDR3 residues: CASTPGWGEDYGYTF. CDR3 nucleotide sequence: TGTGCCAGTACCCCTGGATGGGGCGAAGACTATGGCTACACCTTC. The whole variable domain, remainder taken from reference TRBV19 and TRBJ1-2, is DGGITQSPKYLFRKEGQNVTLSCEQNLNHDAMYWYRQDPGQGLRLIYYSQIVNDFQKGDIAEGYSVSREKKESFPLTVTSAQKNPTAFYLCASTPGWGEDYGYTFGSGTRLTVV.

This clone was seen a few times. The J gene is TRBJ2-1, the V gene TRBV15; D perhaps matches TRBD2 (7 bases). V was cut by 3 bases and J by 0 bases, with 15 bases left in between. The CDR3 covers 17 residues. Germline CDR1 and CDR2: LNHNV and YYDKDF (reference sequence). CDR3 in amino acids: CATSRAGGGPSYNEQFF. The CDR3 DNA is TGTGCCACCAGCAGGGCGGGCGGGGGCCCCTCCTACAATGAGCAGTTCTTC.

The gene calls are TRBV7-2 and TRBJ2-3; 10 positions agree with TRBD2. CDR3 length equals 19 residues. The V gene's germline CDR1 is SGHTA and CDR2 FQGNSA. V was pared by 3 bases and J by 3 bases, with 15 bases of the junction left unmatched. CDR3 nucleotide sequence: TGTGCCAGCAGCTTGTCCACAGCGGGGGGGCAGGGTAAGACAGATACGCAGTATTTT. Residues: CASSLSTAGGQGKTDTQYF.

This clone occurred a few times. The CDR3 reads CASSTGQDYGYTF. Here the CDR3 DNA reads TGCGCCAGCAGCACGGGACAAGACTATGGCTACACCTTC. The chain carries TRBV5-1 and TRBJ1-2, with a weak D call TRBD1 (6 bases). CDR1 and CDR2 (germline): SGHRS, YFSETQ. CDR3 length equals 13 residues. V was cut by 4 bases and J by 3 bases, with 10 bases left in between.

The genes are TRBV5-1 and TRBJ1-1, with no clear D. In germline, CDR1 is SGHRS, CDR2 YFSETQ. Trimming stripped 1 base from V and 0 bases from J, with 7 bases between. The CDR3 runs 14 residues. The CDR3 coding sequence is TGCGCCAGCAGCTTGCCTAGCATGAACACTGAAGCTTTCTTT. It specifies CASSLPSMNTEAFF.

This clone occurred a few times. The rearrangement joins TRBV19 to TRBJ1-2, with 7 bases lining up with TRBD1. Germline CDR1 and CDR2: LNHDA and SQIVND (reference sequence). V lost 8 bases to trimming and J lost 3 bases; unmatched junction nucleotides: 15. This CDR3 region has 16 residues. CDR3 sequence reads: CASGRGEGGYDYGYTF. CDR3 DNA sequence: TGTGCCAGTGGCAGGGGGGAAGGCGGCTATGACTATGGCTACACCTTC.

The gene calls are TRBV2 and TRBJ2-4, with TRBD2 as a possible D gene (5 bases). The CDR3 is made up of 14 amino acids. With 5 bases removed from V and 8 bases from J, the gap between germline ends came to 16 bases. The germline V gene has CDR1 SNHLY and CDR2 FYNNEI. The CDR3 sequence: CASSTLGSRDIQYF. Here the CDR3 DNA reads TGTGCCAGCAGTACACTAGGTAGTAGGGACATTCAGTACTTC.

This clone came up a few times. The CDR3 loop reads CASSFVGGGTEQYF. The CDR3 DNA is TGTGCCAGCAGTTTCGTCGGCGGGGGGACCGAGCAGTACTTC. This rearrangement joins TRBV27 to TRBJ2-7, with 8 bases identical to TRBD2. Germline V gene sequence: CDR1 MNHEY, CDR2 SMNVEV (reference sequence). Losses at the gene ends were 3 bases for V and 6 bases for J; bases not matched to a gene: 7. This CDR3 is 14 amino acids long.

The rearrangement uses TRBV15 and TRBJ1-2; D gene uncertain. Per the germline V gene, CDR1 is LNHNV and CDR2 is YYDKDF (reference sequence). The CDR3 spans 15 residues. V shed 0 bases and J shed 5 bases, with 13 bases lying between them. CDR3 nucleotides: TGTGCCACCAGCAGAGATCCCGGCGGCTCGTATGGCTACACCTTC. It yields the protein CATSRDPGGSYGYTF.

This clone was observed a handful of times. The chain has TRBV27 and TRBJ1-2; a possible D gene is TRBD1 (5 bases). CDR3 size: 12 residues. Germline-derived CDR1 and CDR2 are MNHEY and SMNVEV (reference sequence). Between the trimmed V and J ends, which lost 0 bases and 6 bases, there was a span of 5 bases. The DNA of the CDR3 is TGTGCCAGCAGTTTATCAGGGGATGGCTACACCTTC. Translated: CASSLSGDGYTF.

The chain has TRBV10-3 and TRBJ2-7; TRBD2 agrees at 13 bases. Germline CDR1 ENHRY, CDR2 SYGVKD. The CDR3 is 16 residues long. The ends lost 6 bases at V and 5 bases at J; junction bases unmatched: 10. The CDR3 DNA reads TGTGCCATCAGAAGGACTAGCGGGAGAGGATCCGACGAGCAGTACTTC. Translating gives CAIRRTSGRGSDEQYF.

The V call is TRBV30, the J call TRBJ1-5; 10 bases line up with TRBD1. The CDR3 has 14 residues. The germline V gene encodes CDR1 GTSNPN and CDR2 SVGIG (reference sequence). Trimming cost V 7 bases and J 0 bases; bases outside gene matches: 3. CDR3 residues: CALGQGNSNQPQHF. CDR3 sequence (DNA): TGTGCCTTGGGACAGGGGAATAGCAATCAGCCCCAGCATTTT.

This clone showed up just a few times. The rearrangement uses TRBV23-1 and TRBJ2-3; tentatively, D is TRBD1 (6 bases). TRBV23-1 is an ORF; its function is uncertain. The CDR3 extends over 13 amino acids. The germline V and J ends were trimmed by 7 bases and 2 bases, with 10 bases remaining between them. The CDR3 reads CASKDRNTDTQYF. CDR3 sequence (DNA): TGCGCCAGCAAAGACAGGAACACAGATACGCAGTATTTT.

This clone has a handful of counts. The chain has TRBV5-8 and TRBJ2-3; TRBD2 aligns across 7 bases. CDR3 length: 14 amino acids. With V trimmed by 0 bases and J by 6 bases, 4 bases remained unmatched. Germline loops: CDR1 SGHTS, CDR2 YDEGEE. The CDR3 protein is CASSLGLAGDTQYF. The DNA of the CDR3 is TGTGCCAGCAGCTTGGGACTAGCAGGGGATACGCAGTATTTT.

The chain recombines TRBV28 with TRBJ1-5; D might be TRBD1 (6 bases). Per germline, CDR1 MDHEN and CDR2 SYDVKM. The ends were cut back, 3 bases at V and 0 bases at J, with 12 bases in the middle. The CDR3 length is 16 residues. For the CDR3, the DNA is TGTGCCAGCAGTTTCTCAGGGGTCCCTAGCAATCAGCCCCAGCATTTT. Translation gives CASSFSGVPSNQPQHF.

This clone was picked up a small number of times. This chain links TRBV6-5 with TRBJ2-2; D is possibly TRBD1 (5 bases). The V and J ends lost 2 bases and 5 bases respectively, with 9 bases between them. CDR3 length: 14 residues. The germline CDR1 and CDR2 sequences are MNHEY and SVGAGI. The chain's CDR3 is CASSYRRVTGELFF. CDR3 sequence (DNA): TGTGCCAGCAGTTACCGCAGGGTAACCGGGGAGCTGTTTTTT.

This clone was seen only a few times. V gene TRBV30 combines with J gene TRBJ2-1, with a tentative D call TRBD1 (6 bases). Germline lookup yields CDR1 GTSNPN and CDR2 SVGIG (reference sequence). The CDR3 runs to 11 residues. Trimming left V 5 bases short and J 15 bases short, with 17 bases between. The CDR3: CAWVGDVRGFF. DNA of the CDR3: TGTGCCTGGGTAGGGGATGTCAGGGGGTTCTTC.

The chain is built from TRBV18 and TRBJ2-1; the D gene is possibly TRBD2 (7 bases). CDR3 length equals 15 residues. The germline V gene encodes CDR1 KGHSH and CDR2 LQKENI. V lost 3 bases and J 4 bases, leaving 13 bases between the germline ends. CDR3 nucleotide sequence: TGTGCCAGCTCACCTGGGGAGGGGGATTACAATGAGCAGTTCTTC. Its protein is CASSPGEGDYNEQFF.